One and the same sample provided the 28 T cell receptor beta chains below, sequenced in a study of cytomegalovirus exposure and HLA in healthy donors. Primers for the PCR totalled 60 Vbeta and 13 Jbeta. Sequenced by immunoSEQ multiplex PCR; TCRdb stores in-frame clones only, minus some. There are a few hundred thousand clones in the sample; around 90% occur only once, and approximately 1.5% lies in the top ten. The sample was PBMCs. These receptors were obtained from a girl aged 2 to 10 in good health and CMV-seronegative.

This clone has just one count. The chain has TRBV19 and TRBJ2-5; D is perhaps TRBD2 (5 bases). V was clipped by 3 bases and J by 5 bases, with 13 bases between them. Looked up from germline, CDR1 is LNHDA and CDR2 is SQIVND (reference sequence). The CDR3 is 14 amino acids. The CDR3 DNA follows: TGTGCCAGTAGTATTTGGCCGGGGATTGAGACCCAGTACTTC. This sequence encodes CASSIWPGIETQYF.

This rearrangement joins TRBV5-4 to TRBJ1-2; TRBD1 aligns across 7 bases. The CDR3 loop spans 13 amino acids. Germline V gene data show CDR1 as SGHNT and CDR2 as YYREEE (reference sequence). The ends lost 3 bases at V and 7 bases at J; junction bases unmatched: 6. The CDR3 nucleotides are TGTGCCAGCAGCTCGTGGACAGGAGGTGGCTACACCTTC. This encodes CASSSWTGGGYTF.

The chain combines TRBV7-2 with TRBJ1-2, with 8 nucleotides matching TRBD1. This CDR3 is 15 amino acids long. CDR1 is SGHTA and CDR2 is FQGNSA in the germline V gene. V shed 4 bases and J 3 bases; nucleotides not matched to a gene: 7. In DNA form, the CDR3 reads TGTGCCAGCAGCTGGTTTCCGGGACAGGACTATGGCTACACCTTC. Its protein product is CASSWFPGQDYGYTF.

This sequence joins TRBV7-5 and TRBJ2-7; the D call in the table, TRBD2, was not verified against the DNA. TRBV7-5 is a pseudogene locus. The CDR3 length is 18 residues. CDR3 nucleotides: TGTGCCAGAAGATCCACGCCACCTCAGCGGGGACCTCCTTACGAGCAGTACTTC. Residues: CARRSTPPQRGPPYEQYF.

This clone was picked up one time. The chain joins TRBV5-1 to TRBJ1-1, with 8 nucleotides matching TRBD1. This CDR3 contains 14 residues. CDR1 and CDR2 (germline): SGHRS, YFSETQ. With 4 bases clipped from V and 0 bases from J, the junction kept 2 bases outside the gene matches. The CDR3 sequence is CASSQGAVNTEAFF. The CDR3 DNA is TGCGCCAGCAGCCAGGGGGCAGTGAACACTGAAGCTTTCTTT.

The chain couples TRBV5-1 to TRBJ2-7; TRBD2 is a possible D gene (5 bases). This CDR3 comprises 14 residues. V was shortened by 0 bases and J by 0 bases, with 7 bases between the two germline ends. Germline V gene data show CDR1 as SGHRS and CDR2 as YFSETQ. CDR3 region: CASSLVAFSYEQYF. The CDR3 nucleotides are TGCGCCAGCAGCTTGGTAGCGTTCTCCTACGAGCAGTACTTC.

V and J are TRBV5-1 and TRBJ2-3, with 14 nucleotides matching TRBD2. Germline values: CDR1 SGHRS, CDR2 YFSETQ. Losses at the gene ends were 0 bases for V and 6 bases for J; bases not matched to a gene: 9. CDR3 length: 18 amino acids. CDR3 region: CASSLARLAGGLRDTQYF. The CDR3 DNA reads as TGCGCCAGCAGCTTGGCCCGACTAGCGGGAGGGCTTAGGGATACGCAGTATTTT.

This chain uses TRBV5-4 with TRBJ2-7; D perhaps matches TRBD2 (6 bases). The V gene lost 4 bases and the J gene lost 5 bases, with 13 bases spanning the gap. The CDR3 runs to 13 residues. Per germline, CDR1 SGHNT and CDR2 YYREEE (reference sequence). The CDR3 here is CASSHGGLNEQYF. CDR3 bases: TGTGCCAGCAGCCACGGGGGATTGAACGAGCAGTACTTC.

The chain recombines TRBV14 with TRBJ2-7; 7 bases are shared with TRBD1. The CDR3 has 17 amino acids. With V trimmed by 0 bases and J by 0 bases, 8 bases remained unmatched. CDR1 is SGHDN, CDR2 FVKESK, per germline. The CDR3 loop reads CASSQDVRDRYSYEQYF. The CDR3 nucleotides are TGTGCCAGCAGCCAAGATGTCCGGGACAGATACTCCTACGAGCAGTACTTC.

The chain links TRBV6-6 to TRBJ1-2, with D unclear. The CDR3 spans 15 residues. Looked up from germline, CDR1 is MNHNY and CDR2 is SVGAGI (reference sequence). V shed 8 bases and J shed 3 bases, with 19 bases lying between them. The CDR3 sequence: CASFSYFQEDYGYTF. The DNA for the CDR3 is TGTGCCAGCTTCTCATACTTTCAGGAGGACTATGGCTACACCTTC.

J is TRBJ2-5 and V is TRBV6-5, with 12 bases matching TRBD2. The end of the DNA is better explained by TRBJ2-7, so the J call may be wrong. The germline V gene has CDR1 MNHEY and CDR2 SVGAGI. The CDR3 runs to 15 residues. The CDR3 sequence: CASSGLAGSSYEQYF. CDR3 nucleotide sequence: TGTGCCAGCAGTGGACTAGCGGGGAGCTCCTACGAGCAGTACTTC.

V and J are TRBV27 and TRBJ1-2; D perhaps matches TRBD1 (6 bases). CDR1 is MNHEY, CDR2 SMNVEV, per germline (reference sequence). This CDR3 is built from 14 residues. Trimming stripped 5 bases from V and 1 base from J, with 11 bases between. For the CDR3, the DNA is TGTGCCAGCAGTCCCGGACAGAGTAACTATGGCTACACCTTC. Translating gives CASSPGQSNYGYTF.

V gene TRBV10-3 combines with J gene TRBJ1-2, with 10 bases that match TRBD1. The CDR3 has 15 amino acids. J gave up 4 bases and V 1 base, and 3 bases lay outside the gene matches. Germline CDR1 and CDR2: ENHRY and SYGVKD. The CDR3 is CAISEFRDRGYGYTF. The CDR3 coding sequence is TGTGCCATCAGTGAGTTCCGGGACAGGGGCTATGGCTACACCTTC.

This chain uses TRBV9 with TRBJ1-4, with D maybe TRBD1 (5 bases). V was cut by 4 bases and J by 3 bases, with 13 bases left in between. The CDR3 length is 15 residues. Germline values: CDR1 SGDLS, CDR2 YYNGEE. The CDR3 sequence: CASSYGGKANEKLFF. CDR3 DNA sequence: TGTGCCAGCAGCTACGGGGGGAAGGCTAATGAAAAACTGTTTTTT.

The V gene is TRBV20-1, the J gene TRBJ2-5; unclear D gene. The CDR3 has 11 residues. V lost 5 bases to trimming and J lost 4 bases, with 8 bases between them. The germline CDR1 and CDR2 sequences are DFQATT and SNEGSKA (reference sequence). The CDR3: CSASRLETQYF. CDR3 coding DNA: TGCAGTGCTTCTAGATTAGAGACCCAGTACTTC.

The gene calls are TRBV19 and TRBJ1-5; TRBD1 matches 8 bases. Germline-derived CDR1 and CDR2 are LNHDA and SQIVND (reference sequence). The CDR3 loop spans 17 amino acids. Trimming cost V 3 bases and J 0 bases; bases outside gene matches: 7. CDR3 in DNA: TGTGCCAGTAGTATTGGACAGGGATCCTATAGCAATCAGCCCCAGCATTTT. Amino acids: CASSIGQGSYSNQPQHF.

The rearrangement joins TRBV7-9 to TRBJ2-5; TRBD2 agrees at 10 bases. V lost 3 bases and J lost 5; bases outside the gene matches: 6. The CDR3 is 15 amino acids. Germline V gene sequence: CDR1 SEHNR, CDR2 FQNEAQ (reference sequence). Written as DNA, the CDR3 is TGTGCCAGCAGCTTGAGCGGGGGGGCCGCCGAGACCCAGTACTTC. Protein: CASSLSGGAAETQYF.

This rearrangement joins TRBV19 to TRBJ1-5; 7 positions agree with TRBD1. V was clipped by 5 bases and J by 0 bases; unmatched bases: 7. The germline V gene encodes CDR1 LNHDA and CDR2 SQIVND (reference sequence). This CDR3 has 16 amino acids. The CDR3 spells CASSPMTGNSNQPQHF. CDR3 nucleotide sequence: TGTGCCAGTAGTCCGATGACAGGGAATAGCAATCAGCCCCAGCATTTT. Supplemented by reference TRBV19 and TRBJ1-5, the full variable domain reads DGGITQSPKYLFRKEGQNVTLSCEQNLNHDAMYWYRQDPGQGLRLIYYSQIVNDFQKGDIAEGYSVSREKKESFPLTVTSAQKNPTAFYLCASSPMTGNSNQPQHFGDGTRLSIL.

This clone was seen only once. The chain recombines TRBV5-1 with TRBJ1-5; TRBD1 agrees at 7 bases. The CDR3 covers 16 residues. V trimming: 0 bases; J trimming: 8 bases; junction bases outside the gene matches: 11. Germline V gene data show CDR1 as SGHRS and CDR2 as YFSETQ. CDR3 nucleotide sequence: TGCGCCAGCAGCTTGGGCCGAAGGACAGGTGAAGAGCCCCAGCATTTT. This codes for CASSLGRRTGEEPQHF. The variable domain in full, with the rest retrieved from reference TRBV5-1 and TRBJ1-5, is KAGVTQTPRYLIKTRGQQVTLSCSPISGHRSVSWYQQTPGQGLQFLFEYFSETQRNKGNFPGRFSGRQFSNSRSEMNVSTLELGDSALYLCASSLGRRTGEEPQHFGDGTRLSIL.

The chain has TRBV19 and TRBJ2-7; 8 bases are a match to TRBD1. Germline V gene data show CDR1 as LNHDA and CDR2 as SQIVND (reference sequence). The CDR3 is 13 amino acids. J gave up 6 bases and V 2 bases, and 3 bases lay outside the gene matches. The DNA of the CDR3 is TGTGCCAGTAGTATAAAGACAGGGGTCGAGCAGTACTTC. This encodes CASSIKTGVEQYF.

The chain uses TRBV7-2 and TRBJ2-7, with 8 bases fitting TRBD2. The germline V gene has CDR1 SGHTA and CDR2 FQGNSA. Trimming removed 1 base from V and 3 bases from J; junction bases left unmatched: 11. This CDR3 spans 17 amino acids. In DNA form, the CDR3 reads TGTGCCAGCAGCTTAGATCAGTCGGGACTAGTCTTCTACGAGCAGTACTTC. Protein: CASSLDQSGLVFYEQYF.

This sequence joins TRBV6-5 and TRBJ1-4, with D possibly matching TRBD1 (5 bases). V was pared by 2 bases and J by 3 bases, with 13 bases between. Germline CDR1 and CDR2: MNHEY and SVGAGI. The CDR3 contains 16 residues. Written as DNA, the CDR3 is TGTGCCAGCAGTTACGGCCCCCTCAGGGCTAATGAAAAACTGTTTTTT. This codes for CASSYGPLRANEKLFF.

The chain combines TRBV2 with TRBJ1-5; D gene unclear. The CDR3 totals 12 residues. The germline V and J ends were trimmed by 1 base and 9 bases, with 7 bases remaining between them. Looked up from germline, CDR1 is SNHLY and CDR2 is FYNNEI. CDR3 amino acids: CASSEGPGPQHF. The CDR3 nucleotides are TGTGCCAGCAGTGAAGGGCCAGGGCCCCAGCATTTT.

CDR3 coding DNA: TGTGCCAGTAGTCGACAGGGGGCGCCGACAGGAGAGACCCAGTACTTC. It is translated as CASSRQGAPTGETQYF. The rearrangement uses TRBV19 and TRBJ2-5; 10 positions match TRBD1. The CDR3 consists of 16 residues. Germline loops: CDR1 LNHDA, CDR2 SQIVND (reference sequence). Trimming at V came to 5 bases and at J to 4 bases, leaving 10 bases not matched to a gene.

The chain uses TRBV4-2 and TRBJ2-7; no clear D gene. The germline gives CDR1 LGHNA, CDR2 YNFKEQ. The CDR3 extends over 14 amino acids. Trimming left V 0 bases short and J 6 bases short, with 12 bases between. CDR3 sequence (DNA): TGTGCCAGCAGCCAAGAATCGGTAGCCGGCGAGCAGTACTTC. This gives the protein CASSQESVAGEQYF.

This clone was detected once. V gene TRBV18 combines with J gene TRBJ2-3; no clear D gene. Germline CDR1 reads KGHSH; CDR2 reads LQKENI. Trimming took 2 bases from V and 6 from J, leaving 6 bases between them. The CDR3 loop spans 12 amino acids. CDR3: CASSPSRDTQYF. CDR3 bases: TGTGCCAGCTCACCATCTAGGGATACGCAGTATTTT.

Only one count was recorded for this clone. V usage is TRBV27 and J usage is TRBJ1-2; the D is unclear. The CDR3 totals 13 residues. CDR1 is MNHEY and CDR2 is SMNVEV in the germline V gene (reference sequence). V was trimmed by 5 bases and J by 7 bases, leaving 14 bases between them. As DNA, the CDR3 is TGTGCCAGCAGTACTAGACAATTAGTTGGCTACACCTTC. This translates into CASSTRQLVGYTF.

This rearrangement joins TRBV10-3 to TRBJ1-5; D possibly corresponds to TRBD1 (6 bases). Trimming left V 6 bases short and J 5 bases short, with 11 bases between. The CDR3 is made up of 13 amino acids. Germline V gene lookup returns CDR1 ENHRY and CDR2 SYGVKD. This CDR3 reads CAIRGRGDQPQHF. DNA of the CDR3: TGTGCCATCAGAGGGAGGGGGGATCAGCCCCAGCATTTT.